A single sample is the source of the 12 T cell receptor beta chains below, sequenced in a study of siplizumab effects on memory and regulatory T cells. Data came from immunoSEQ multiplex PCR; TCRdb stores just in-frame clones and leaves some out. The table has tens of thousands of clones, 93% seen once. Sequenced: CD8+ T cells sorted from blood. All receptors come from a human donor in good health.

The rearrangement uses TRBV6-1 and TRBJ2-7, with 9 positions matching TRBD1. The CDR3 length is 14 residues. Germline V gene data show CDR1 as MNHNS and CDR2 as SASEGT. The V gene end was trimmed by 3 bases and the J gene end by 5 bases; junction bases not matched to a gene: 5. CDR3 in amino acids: CASSEPGQGNEQYF. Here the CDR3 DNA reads TGTGCCAGCAGTGAGCCGGGACAGGGCAACGAGCAGTACTTC.

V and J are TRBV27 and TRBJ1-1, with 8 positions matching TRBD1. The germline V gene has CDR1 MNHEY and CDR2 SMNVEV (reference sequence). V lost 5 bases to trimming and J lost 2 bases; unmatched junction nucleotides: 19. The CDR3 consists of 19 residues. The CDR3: CASSPRQGAGTVANTEAFF. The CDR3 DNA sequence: TGTGCCAGCAGTCCTCGCCAGGGGGCGGGGACGGTGGCTAACACTGAAGCTTTCTTT.

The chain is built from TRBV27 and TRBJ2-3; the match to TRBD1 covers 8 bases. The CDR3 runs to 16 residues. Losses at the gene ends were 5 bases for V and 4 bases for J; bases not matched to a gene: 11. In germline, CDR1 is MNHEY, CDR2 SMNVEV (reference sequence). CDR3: CASSEFPGQAPDTQYF. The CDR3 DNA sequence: TGTGCCAGCAGTGAATTCCCGGGACAGGCCCCAGATACGCAGTATTTT.

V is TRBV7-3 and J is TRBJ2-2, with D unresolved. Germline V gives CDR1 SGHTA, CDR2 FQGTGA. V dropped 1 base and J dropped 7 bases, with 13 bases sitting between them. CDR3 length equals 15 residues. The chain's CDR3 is CASSLIFEGLGELFF. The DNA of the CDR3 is TGTGCCAGCAGCTTAATATTTGAAGGCCTCGGGGAGCTGTTTTTT.

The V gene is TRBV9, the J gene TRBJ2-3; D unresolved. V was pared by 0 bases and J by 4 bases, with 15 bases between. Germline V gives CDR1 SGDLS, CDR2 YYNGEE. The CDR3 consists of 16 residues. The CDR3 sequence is CASSVEASSFADTQYF. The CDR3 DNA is TGTGCCAGCAGCGTAGAGGCTAGTTCTTTCGCAGATACGCAGTATTTT.

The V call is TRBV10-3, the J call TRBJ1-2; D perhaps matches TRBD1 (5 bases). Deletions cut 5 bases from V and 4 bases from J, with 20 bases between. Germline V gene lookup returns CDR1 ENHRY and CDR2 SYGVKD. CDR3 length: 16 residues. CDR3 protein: CAISTYKSGTGYGYTF. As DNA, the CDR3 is TGTGCCATCAGTACCTATAAATCCGGGACGGGCTATGGCTACACCTTC.

The CDR3, as DNA: TGTGCCAGCAGCCAAGACCTGACAGGGGGCCCCAACGAGCAGTACTTC. It codes for CASSQDLTGGPNEQYF. The chain combines TRBV14 with TRBJ2-7, with TRBD1 matching 10 bases. Germline CDR1 and CDR2: SGHDN and FVKESK. The CDR3 is 16 amino acids. V shed 0 bases, J shed 5 bases, and the junction held 7 bases outside the gene matches.

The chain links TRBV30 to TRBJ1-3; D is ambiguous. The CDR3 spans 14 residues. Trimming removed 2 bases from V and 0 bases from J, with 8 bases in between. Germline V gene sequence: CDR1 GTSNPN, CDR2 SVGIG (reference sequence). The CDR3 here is CAWSTVLSGNTIYF. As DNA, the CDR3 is TGTGCCTGGAGTACAGTTCTCTCTGGAAACACCATATATTTT. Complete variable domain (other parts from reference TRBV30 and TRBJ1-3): SQTIHQWPATLVQPVGSPLSLECTVEGTSNPNLYWYRQAAGRGLQLLFYSVGIGQISSEVPQNLSASRPQDRQFILSSKKLLLSDSGFYLCAWSTVLSGNTIYFGEGSWLTVV.

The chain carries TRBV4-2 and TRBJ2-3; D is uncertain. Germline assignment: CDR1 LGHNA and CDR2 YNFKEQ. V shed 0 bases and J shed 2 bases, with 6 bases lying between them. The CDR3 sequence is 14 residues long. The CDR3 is CASSQETPTDTQYF. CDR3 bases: TGTGCCAGCAGCCAAGAGACTCCCACAGATACGCAGTATTTT.

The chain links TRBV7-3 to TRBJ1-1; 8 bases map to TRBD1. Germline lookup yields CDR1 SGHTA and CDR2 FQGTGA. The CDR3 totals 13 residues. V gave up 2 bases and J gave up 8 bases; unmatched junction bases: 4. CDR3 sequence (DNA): TGTGCCAGCAGCTTAGCCGGGACAGGCGAAGCTTTCTTT. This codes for CASSLAGTGEAFF.

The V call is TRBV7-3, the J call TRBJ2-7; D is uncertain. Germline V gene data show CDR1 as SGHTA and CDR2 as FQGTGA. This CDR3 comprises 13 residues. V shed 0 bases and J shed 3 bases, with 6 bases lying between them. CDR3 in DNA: TGTGCCAGCAGCTTAACACCTAGCTACGAGCAGTACTTC. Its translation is CASSLTPSYEQYF.

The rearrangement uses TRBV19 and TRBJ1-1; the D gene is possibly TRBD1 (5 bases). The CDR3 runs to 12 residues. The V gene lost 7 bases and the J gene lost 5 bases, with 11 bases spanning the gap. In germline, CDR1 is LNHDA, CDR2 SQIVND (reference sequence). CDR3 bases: TGTGCCAGTATGGAGGGGTGGACTGAAGCTTTCTTT. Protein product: CASMEGWTEAFF.